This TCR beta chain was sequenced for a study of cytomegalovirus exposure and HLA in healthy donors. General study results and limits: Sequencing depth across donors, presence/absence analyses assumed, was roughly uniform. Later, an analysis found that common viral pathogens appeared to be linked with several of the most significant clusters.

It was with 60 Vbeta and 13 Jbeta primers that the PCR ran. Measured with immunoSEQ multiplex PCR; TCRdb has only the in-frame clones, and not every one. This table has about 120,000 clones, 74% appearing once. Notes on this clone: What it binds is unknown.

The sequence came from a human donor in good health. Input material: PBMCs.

The DNA for the CDR3 is TGTGCCAGCAGCCGGGACAGGCGAACCTACGAGCAGTACTTC. This encodes CASSRDRRTYEQYF. The gene calls are TRBV6-6 and TRBJ2-5, with 8 bases fitting TRBD1. The DNA end favors TRBJ2-7, so the J call may be wrong. Germline V gives CDR1 MNHNY, CDR2 SVGAGI (reference sequence). The CDR3 is 14 residues long.